This T cell receptor beta chain was found in a study of blood T cell repertoires in COVID-19. Whole-study context: Some COVID-19 samples were acute and others convalescent; all came from the United States, Italy and Spain.

CDR3 size: 14 residues. V lost 0 bases and J lost 6, with 7 bases in between. CDR1 SGDLS and CDR2 YYNGEE come from the germline V gene. Profiling relied on immunoSEQ multiplex PCR, and the TCRdb table lists in-frame clones only, not all of them. The sample lists 200,000 or so clones, around 88% occurring once. The source material was PBMCs or T cells enriched from blood (not recorded which). The chain employs TRBV9 and TRBJ1-6, with D perhaps matching TRBD1 (5 bases). This clonotype originated in a woman aged 40 to 55 with acute COVID-19. CDR3 in amino acids: CASSVAQGNSPLHF. DNA of the CDR3: TGTGCCAGCAGCGTAGCGCAGGGTAATTCACCCCTCCACTTT. Based on the CDR3 plus reference TRBV9 and TRBJ1-6, the full variable domain is DSGVTQTPKHLITATGQRVTLRCSPRSGDLSVYWYQQSLDQGLQFLIQYYNGEERAKGNILERFSAQQFPDLHSELNLSSLELGDSALYFCASSVAQGNSPLHFGNGTRLTVT.